A single sample gave rise to the 16 T cell receptor beta chains below, sequenced in a study of T cell repertoires in ileal Crohn's disease. The table came from immunoSEQ multiplex PCR; TCRdb's copy has only in-frame clones and leaves some out. The table has about 2,200 clones, roughly 57% seen once. The time point denotes: neoterminal ileum biopsy at postoperative endoscopy, about 6 months after surgery. Sequences were obtained from ileal tissue. The origin of the receptors is an adult with Crohn's disease.

This clone came up a few times. This chain links TRBV7-6 with TRBJ1-1, with a weak D call TRBD1 (6 bases). CDR3 length: 14 residues. V shed 5 bases and J shed 0 bases, with 10 bases lying between them. Germline CDR1 is SGHVS and CDR2 is FNYEAQ. The CDR3 DNA is TGTGCCAGCAGCGTGGGACACTTGAACACTGAAGCTTTCTTT. Its translation is CASSVGHLNTEAFF.

In its sample, this clone was seen a few times. The chain joins TRBV7-9 to TRBJ1-1, with TRBD1 matching over 9 bases. The CDR3 covers 15 residues. The V gene's germline CDR1 is SEHNR and CDR2 FQNEAQ (reference sequence). The trim removed 5 bases at V and 4 bases at J, leaving 8 bases unmatched. CDR3 in amino acids: CASSLGQGGGTEAFF. In DNA, the CDR3 is TGTGCCAGCAGCCTGGGACAGGGCGGGGGCACTGAAGCTTTCTTT.

By sample share, this clone is large (0.1 to 1%). The chain recombines TRBV6-1 with TRBJ2-7, with 9 positions matching TRBD1. The V segment lost 6 bases and the J segment 4 bases; nucleotides outside the gene matches: 4. Germline V gives CDR1 MNHNS, CDR2 SASEGT. This CDR3 comprises 13 residues. In DNA, the CDR3 is TGTGCCAGCAGGGAACAGGGGGCTTACGAGCAGTACTTC. It translates to CASREQGAYEQYF.

This chain connects TRBV25-1 to TRBJ1-5; no reliable D call. The ends were cut back, 1 base at V and 6 bases at J, with 7 bases in the middle. Germline V CDR1 and CDR2: MGHDK, SYGVNS. This CDR3 is built from 13 residues. CDR3 nucleotides: TGTGCCAGCAGTGAATTCGGGAGTCAGCCCCAGCATTTT. Its protein product is CASSEFGSQPQHF. Drawing the rest from reference TRBV25-1 and TRBJ1-5, the complete variable domain is EADIYQTPRYLVIGTGKKITLECSQTMGHDKMYWYQQDPGMELHLIHYSYGVNSTEKGDLSSESTVSRIRTEHFPLTLESARPSHTSQYLCASSEFGSQPQHFGDGTRLSIL.

This rearrangement joins TRBV2 to TRBJ2-1; a possible D gene is TRBD1 (6 bases). The V and J ends lost 5 bases and 4 bases respectively, with 15 bases between them. CDR1 SNHLY and CDR2 FYNNEI come from the germline V gene. This CDR3 is 15 amino acids long. The CDR3 region is CASSLTGTNYNEQFF. The CDR3 nucleotides read TGTGCCAGCAGTCTTACCGGGACAAATTACAATGAGCAGTTCTTC.

This clone was observed once. V and J are TRBV30 and TRBJ1-1; 7 bases map to TRBD1. Unmatched junction bases numbered 4, after V lost 5 bases and J lost 1 base. Germline assignment: CDR1 GTSNPN and CDR2 SVGIG (reference sequence). This CDR3 has 13 residues. The CDR3 bases are TGTGCCTGGCTTAAGGGGGCGAACACTGAAGCTTTCTTT. Translation gives CAWLKGANTEAFF.

In its sample, this clone was seen once. The V call is TRBV5-1, the J call TRBJ2-7; 7 nucleotides agree with TRBD2. The germline V gene has CDR1 SGHRS and CDR2 YFSETQ. This CDR3 has 15 amino acids. Losses at the gene ends were 2 bases for V and 0 bases for J; bases not matched to a gene: 5. CDR3 region: CASSFTGGSSYEQYF. In DNA form, the CDR3 reads TGCGCCAGCAGCTTTACGGGAGGAAGCTCCTACGAGCAGTACTTC.

In this sample, this clone turned up once. CDR3 sequence (DNA): TGTGCCAGTAGTATAGAACGGACAGTTGGCTACACCTTC. Residues: CASSIERTVGYTF. This sequence joins TRBV19 and TRBJ1-2, with D perhaps matching TRBD1 (6 bases). From germline, CDR1 is LNHDA and CDR2 SQIVND (reference sequence). The CDR3 contains 13 residues. V was shortened by 0 bases and J by 7 bases, with 9 bases between the two germline ends.

This CDR3 reads CASSIELETGELFF. In DNA form, the CDR3 reads TGTGCCAGTAGTATAGAATTGGAGACCGGGGAGCTGTTTTTT. The chain couples TRBV19 to TRBJ2-2; D is unresolved. Per the germline V gene, CDR1 is LNHDA and CDR2 is SQIVND (reference sequence). Trimming took off 0 bases at V and 5 bases at J, with 7 bases between the two ends. This CDR3 comprises 14 residues.

The rearrangement joins TRBV7-9 to TRBJ2-1; 13 bases line up with TRBD2. The germline CDR1 and CDR2 sequences are SEHNR and FQNEAQ (reference sequence). CDR3 length: 17 residues. V lost 5 bases, J lost 6 bases, and 10 bases stayed unmatched. CDR3 sequence reads: CASSPRLAGGIGNEQFF. In DNA form, the CDR3 reads TGTGCCAGCAGCCCTCGACTAGCGGGGGGTATCGGCAATGAGCAGTTCTTC.

The table lists this clone with a few counts. The rearrangement uses TRBV30 and TRBJ2-1; 8 nucleotides align to TRBD2. Germline CDR1 reads GTSNPN; CDR2 reads SVGIG (reference sequence). This CDR3 is 14 amino acids long. V lost 3 bases, J lost 15 bases, and 16 bases stayed unmatched. Here the CDR3 DNA reads TGTGCCTGGAGAAGCGGGGGATCAGTTAAGGAACTGTTCTTC. It specifies CAWRSGGSVKELFF.

This rearrangement joins TRBV11-2 to TRBJ2-7; 8 bases align to TRBD1. Per germline, CDR1 SGHAT and CDR2 FQNNGV. Trimming took 5 bases from V and 3 from J; bases not matched to a gene: 6. The length of the CDR3 is 14 residues. The CDR3 bases are TGTGCCAGCAGCCACGGACAGGGCATCTACGAGCAGTACTTC. It yields the protein CASSHGQGIYEQYF.

The chain uses TRBV7-2 and TRBJ1-1; 7 positions match TRBD1. V shed 5 bases, J shed 0 bases, and the junction held 6 bases outside the gene matches. From germline, CDR1 is SGHTA and CDR2 FQGNSA. CDR3 length: 15 amino acids. The CDR3 reads CASSPRDRLNTEAFF. The CDR3 DNA follows: TGTGCCAGCAGCCCCCGGGACAGATTGAACACTGAAGCTTTCTTT.

CDR3 in DNA: TGTGCCAGCAGCTTACAGGGAACTTTAAGGACTGAAGCTTTCTTT. This sequence encodes CASSLQGTLRTEAFF. The genes are TRBV5-4 and TRBJ1-1, with a possible D match to TRBD1 (6 bases). Trimming cost V 2 bases and J 5 bases, with 16 bases left between them. This CDR3 has 15 residues. Germline values: CDR1 SGHNT, CDR2 YYREEE (reference sequence).

This clone showed up just a few times. The rearrangement links TRBV4-3 to TRBJ2-6; D perhaps matches TRBD2 (5 bases). Trimming took off 0 bases at V and 4 bases at J, with 10 bases between the two ends. Germline CDR1 LGHNA, CDR2 YSLEER. The CDR3 sequence is 16 residues long. The chain's CDR3 is CASSQDRGSGANVLTF. CDR3 bases: TGCGCCAGCAGCCAAGACCGGGGTTCAGGGGCCAACGTCCTGACTTTC.

This chain links TRBV6-5 with TRBJ1-1; maybe TRBD1 (6 bases). The CDR3 runs to 13 residues. V lost 6 bases to trimming and J lost 7 bases, with 15 bases between them. Germline values: CDR1 MNHEY, CDR2 SVGAGI. This chain's CDR3 is CASSGRGGGEAFF. DNA for the CDR3: TGTGCCAGCAGCGGAAGGGGGGGAGGTGAAGCTTTCTTT.